Listed here is a single T cell receptor (beta chain). Its antigen is as yet unknown. From the germline J gene comes the end of the CDR3, since the read stops 3 residues before it. The V gene's germline CDR1 is SEHNR and CDR2 FQNEAQ (reference sequence). V was clipped by 5 bases and J by 4 bases; unmatched bases: 4. The CDR3 covers 13 residues. This entry belongs to a study of T cell clonality in common variable immunodeficiency. Whole-study findings and limits: In common variable immunodeficiency, TCR beta chains reportedly carried fewer deletions and N-nucleotide insertions. Compared with controls, CVID subjects had fewer shared TCRbeta clones.

CVID and control samples used equivalent genomic DNA input. The assay was immunoSEQ multiplex PCR, and TCRdb's table has in-frame clones only and misses some. The record shows more than 35,000 clones for this sample, with no singletons present. Diagnosis required reduced IgG, IgA and/or IgM with specific antibody deficiency. The chain recombines TRBV7-9 with TRBJ1-2, with 7 bases aligning to TRBD1. Sequencing was performed on peripheral blood mononuclear cells. The TCR originated in a human donor with common variable immunodeficiency. The part of the CDR3 DNA that was read is TGTGCCAGCAGCGGGGACAGTCTCTATGGC. Its translation: CASSGDSLYG. In full, the CDR3 reads CASSGDSLYGYTF.